This TCR beta chain derives from a study of blood T cell repertoires in COVID-19. Study as a whole: Acute and convalescent COVID-19 specimens originated in the United States, Italy and Spain. From T cells, B-cell-depleted T cells, or PBMCs came the material, which was cDNA or gDNA.

This CDR3 spans 19 amino acids. The ends lost 3 bases at V and 4 bases at J; junction bases unmatched: 15. The germline CDR1 and CDR2 sequences are SGHRS and YFSETQ. In the original processing: Reference gene primers were amplified, and this amplification served to estimate nucleated cell counts. Sequencing used immunoSEQ multiplex PCR; TCRdb keeps in-frame clones, though not all of them. From that table come the V and J calls and clone size; the DNA was used to work out D and trimming. The profile shows under 250,000 clones, over 80% of them singletons. Sequencing used peripheral blood. The chain uses TRBV5-1 and TRBJ2-6; 8 nucleotides line up with TRBD1. This TCR was recovered from a man younger than 45 who had recovered from COVID-19. CDR3 in DNA: TGCGCCAGCAGCTCAGGAGGGACAGGAGCTATCCCCGGGGCCAACGTCCTGACTTTC. Residues: CASSSGGTGAIPGANVLTF.